This T cell receptor (beta chain) was recovered during a study of identical twins. Study conclusions and caveats: Model-predicted out-of-frame TCR alpha sharing fell below observed values in monozygotic twins. Fewer insertions marked abundant cord blood beta clonotypes; young adult naive trended weakly, memory not at all. Beta out-of-frame sequences showed weaker excess sharing between twins.

Germline values: CDR1 MNHNS, CDR2 SASEGT. CDR3 length: 13 amino acids. A universal primer site was added by template switching, and unique molecular identifiers were carried by the cDNA. TCRdb passed the 5' RACE reads through MiXCR, listing each CDR3 protein once. The sample holds some 630,000 distinct CDR3 sequences, under 8.5% seen once. On this clonotype itself: The antigen remains unidentified. One base away lies a much larger clone, so this may be a sequencing read error.

The sample was also reused in another study, on yellow fever vaccine responses in identical twins.

This TCR was sampled from a woman younger than 30 in good health. The sample consisted of PBMCs. The chain joins TRBV6-1 to TRBJ1-1, with 7 positions matching TRBD1. CDR3 in DNA: TGTACCAGCATGAGGGGGCCCCACACTGAAGCTTTCTTT. Translated, it gives CTSMRGPHTEAFF.